These 29 T cell receptor beta chains came from one sample sequenced in a study of blood T cells in healthy people across ages. The second PCR ran about 6 to 12 cycles with a sample-barcoded 5' primer and J-beta primers. TCRdb processed the 5' RACE reads anew with MiXCR; each CDR3 protein has one entry. The sample lists 700,000 to 800,000 distinct CDR3 sequences; about 42% were seen once. Sample: blood. Receptors originate from a woman aged 55-75 years in good health.

This clonotype showed up just a few times. The chain employs TRBV7-2 and TRBJ1-2, with 10 nucleotides matching TRBD1. Germline CDR1 and CDR2: SGHTA and FQGNSA. The CDR3 loop spans 16 amino acids. V shed 5 bases and J 5 bases; nucleotides not matched to a gene: 11. The CDR3 sequence: CASSLAALGQGYGYTF. For the CDR3, the DNA is TGTGCCAGCAGCCTGGCGGCCCTGGGACAGGGGTATGGCTACACCTTC. Looking up the rest from reference TRBV7-2 and TRBJ1-2 gives the full variable domain: GAGVSQSPSNKVTEKGKDVELRCDPISGHTALYWYRQSLGQGLEFLIYFQGNSAPDKSGLPSDRFSAERTGGSVSTLTIQRTQQEDSAVYLCASSLAALGQGYGYTFGSGTRLTVV.

This sequence joins TRBV20-1 and TRBJ2-4, with D unclear. Trimming cost V 1 base and J 0 bases, with 7 bases left between them. This CDR3 has 14 amino acids. Looked up from germline, CDR1 is DFQATT and CDR2 is SNEGSKA (reference sequence). The CDR3 loop is CSARGEVAKNIQYF. In DNA, the CDR3 is TGCAGTGCTAGAGGAGAGGTAGCCAAAAACATTCAGTACTTC.

This chain uses TRBV5-1 with TRBJ1-2; possible D gene TRBD1, 6 bases. Per germline, CDR1 SGHRS and CDR2 YFSETQ. The CDR3 is 16 residues long. Trimming cost V 0 bases and J 5 bases, with 17 bases left between them. The CDR3 region has the DNA TGCGCCAGCAGCTTGGCCTTGGGGGGCGCAGGGTATGGCTACACCTTC. Translated, it gives CASSLALGGAGYGYTF.

The rearrangement uses TRBV6-1 and TRBJ2-7; 9 nucleotides match TRBD1. The CDR3 spans 16 residues. After removal of 6 bases from V and 3 bases from J, the junction contained 12 bases not matched to a gene. Germline-derived CDR1 and CDR2 are MNHNS and SASEGT. The CDR3 coding sequence is TGTGCCAGCAGCGACCAACCCGGGACAGGGAACTACGAGCAGTACTTC. Amino acids: CASSDQPGTGNYEQYF.

The chain joins TRBV20-1 to TRBJ1-4; 9 bases agree with TRBD1. Germline CDR1 reads DFQATT; CDR2 reads SNEGSKA (reference sequence). The V segment lost 6 bases and the J segment 8 bases; nucleotides outside the gene matches: 7. The CDR3 contains 13 residues. The CDR3 here is CSARTGVVEKLFF. The CDR3 nucleotides are TGCAGTGCCCGGACAGGGGTAGTCGAAAAACTGTTTTTT.

V is TRBV20-1 and J is TRBJ2-3, with 8 bases identical to TRBD2. Germline V lookup: CDR1 DFQATT, CDR2 SNEGSKA (reference sequence). Losses at the gene ends were 3 bases for V and 1 base for J; bases not matched to a gene: 3. CDR3 length: 14 residues. The CDR3 here is CSARGRGGTDTQYF. CDR3 bases: TGCAGTGCTAGGGGGCGGGGGGGCACAGATACGCAGTATTTT.

Remarks on this clonotype: A read error is possible here, since a much larger clone lies one base away. The V gene is TRBV15, the J gene TRBJ1-1; weak D call: TRBD1 (6 bases). This CDR3 has 16 residues. Germline lookup yields CDR1 LNHNV and CDR2 YYDKDF (reference sequence). The chain's CDR3 is CATSGYREGVDTKAFF. CDR3 coding DNA: TGTGCCACCAGCGGCTACAGGGAGGGAGTGGACACTAAAGCTTTCTTT. The full variable domain, rest sourced from reference TRBV15 and TRBJ1-1, is DAMVIQNPRYQVTQFGKPVTLSCSQTLNHNVMYWYQQKSSQAPKLLFHYYDKDFNNEADTPDNFQSRRPNTSFCFLDIRSPGLGDTAMYLCATSGYREGVDTKAFFGQGTRLTVV.

This sequence joins TRBV5-1 and TRBJ1-4; D call uncertain. V was shortened by 5 bases and J by 4 bases, with 21 bases between the two germline ends. CDR1 SGHRS and CDR2 YFSETQ come from the germline V gene. This CDR3 contains 17 residues. DNA of the CDR3: TGCGCCAGCAGTCGTGCTTGGTCCGGGCCCTATAATGAAAAACTGTTTTTT. It codes for CASSRAWSGPYNEKLFF. Full variable domain (outside the CDR3, taken from reference TRBV5-1 and TRBJ1-4): KAGVTQTPRYLIKTRGQQVTLSCSPISGHRSVSWYQQTPGQGLQFLFEYFSETQRNKGNFPGRFSGRQFSNSRSEMNVSTLELGDSALYLCASSRAWSGPYNEKLFFGSGTQLSVL.

The chain recombines TRBV24-1 with TRBJ1-1, with D tentatively TRBD1 (5 bases). Germline V gene data show CDR1 as KGHDR and CDR2 as SFDVKD. V dropped 1 base and J dropped 6 bases, with 8 bases sitting between them. The CDR3 has 13 residues. The CDR3 sequence is CATSDFGGAEAFF. The CDR3 bases are TGTGCCACCAGTGATTTTGGAGGGGCTGAAGCTTTCTTT.

The chain has TRBV12-3 or TRBV12-4 and TRBJ1-5, with a weak D call TRBD1 (5 bases). The germline V and J ends were trimmed by 5 bases and 7 bases, with 15 bases remaining between them. This CDR3 region has 14 residues. The CDR3 region is CASSPGHKGQPQHF. The CDR3 DNA reads TGTGCCAGCAGTCCTGGACACAAGGGGCAGCCCCAGCATTTT.

The rearrangement uses TRBV20-1 and TRBJ2-5, with 10 bases fitting TRBD1. The CDR3 contains 13 residues. Germline V CDR1 and CDR2: DFQATT, SNEGSKA (reference sequence). The V segment lost 5 bases and the J segment 11 bases; nucleotides outside the gene matches: 11. The DNA for the CDR3 is TGCAGTGCTCCTGTGACAGGGGGCTTGGAGCAGTACTTC. This codes for CSAPVTGGLEQYF.

The V call is TRBV18, the J call TRBJ1-2; 7 bases align to TRBD1. The germline V gene encodes CDR1 KGHSH and CDR2 LQKENI. The CDR3 length is 15 residues. V was clipped by 3 bases and J by 8 bases; unmatched bases: 12. The CDR3 nucleotides read TGTGCCAGCTCACCGGGGACCAAAGGGGGCTACGGCTACACCTTC. Translating gives CASSPGTKGGYGYTF.

This clonotype was detected a few times. J is TRBJ2-5 and V is TRBV14; D ambiguous. With 2 bases removed from V and 5 bases from J, the gap between germline ends came to 9 bases. CDR1 is SGHDN, CDR2 FVKESK, per germline. The CDR3 has 13 residues. The DNA of the CDR3 is TGTGCCAGCAGCCAACAACTCGTGGAGACCCAGTACTTC. It codes for CASSQQLVETQYF.

The rearrangement links TRBV27 to TRBJ2-3; D may be TRBD1 (6 bases). The CDR3 is 15 residues long. Germline V gene lookup returns CDR1 MNHEY and CDR2 SMNVEV (reference sequence). V lost 2 bases and J 1 base, leaving 10 bases between the germline ends. CDR3 region: CASSLPGAGTDTQYF. Here the CDR3 DNA reads TGTGCCAGCAGTTTACCAGGGGCGGGCACAGATACGCAGTATTTT.

The gene calls are TRBV5-1 and TRBJ2-7; maybe TRBD2 (5 bases). The DNA end is more similar to TRBJ2-5, so the J call may be wrong. CDR1 is SGHRS, CDR2 YFSETQ, per germline. The CDR3 is 14 residues long. The CDR3 region has the DNA TGCGCCAGCAGCTTGTTGACTCGGGGAGAGACCCAGTACTTC. It yields the protein CASSLLTRGETQYF.

This clonotype was counted ten times or more. With a much larger clone just one base away, this may be a read error. The rearrangement joins TRBV25-1 to TRBJ1-2; perhaps TRBD1 as D (6 bases). The germline V gene encodes CDR1 MGHDK and CDR2 SYGVNS. Deletions cut 5 bases from V and 4 bases from J, with 11 bases between. The CDR3 length is 13 residues. As DNA, the CDR3 is TGTGCCAGCAGTAGAGGGGGGGGCTATGGCTACACCTTC. This gives the protein CASSRGGGYGYTF.

This chain uses TRBV10-3 with TRBJ1-4, with unresolved D. This CDR3 has 13 amino acids. V dropped 10 bases and J dropped 0 bases, with 9 bases sitting between them. Germline values: CDR1 ENHRY, CDR2 SYGVKD. The DNA of the CDR3 is TGTGCCACATTCGCTACAACTAATGAAAAACTGTTTTTT. Its translation is CATFATTNEKLFF.

CDR3 coding DNA: TGTGCCAGCAGTAGAATAGACGCCAATGAGCAGTACTTC. This translates into CASSRIDANEQYF. The rearrangement joins TRBV7-9 to TRBJ2-5; D ambiguous. From germline, CDR1 is SEHNR and CDR2 FQNEAQ (reference sequence). Between the trimmed V and J ends, which lost 6 bases and 11 bases, there was a span of 19 bases. This CDR3 region has 13 residues. Full variable domain (remainder filled in from reference TRBV7-9 and TRBJ2-5): DTGVSQNPRHKITKRGQNVTFRCDPISEHNRLYWYRQTLGQGPEFLTYFQNEAQLEKSRLLSDRFSAERPKGSFSTLEIQRTEQGDSAMYLCASSRIDANEQYFGPGTRLLVL.

This clonotype has just a few counts. The chain recombines TRBV7-9 with TRBJ2-1; 7 bases agree with TRBD2. Germline V CDR1 and CDR2: SEHNR, FQNEAQ (reference sequence). The CDR3 is made up of 16 amino acids. With 2 bases clipped from V and 2 bases from J, the junction kept 6 bases outside the gene matches. DNA of the CDR3: TGTGCCAGCAGCTTATTGGCGGGAGTAGCCTACAATGAGCAGTTCTTC. It codes for CASSLLAGVAYNEQFF. Full variable domain (rest looked up from reference TRBV7-9 and TRBJ2-1): DTGVSQNPRHKITKRGQNVTFRCDPISEHNRLYWYRQTLGQGPEFLTYFQNEAQLEKSRLLSDRFSAERPKGSFSTLEIQRTEQGDSAMYLCASSLLAGVAYNEQFFGPGTRLTVL.

The chain uses TRBV11-2 and TRBJ1-1; TRBD1 is a possible D gene (6 bases). Germline V gene sequence: CDR1 SGHAT, CDR2 FQNNGV. V was pared by 4 bases and J by 5 bases, with 17 bases between. This CDR3 contains 15 residues. CDR3 amino acids: CASSSSGGADTEAFF. CDR3 DNA sequence: TGTGCCAGCAGCTCTAGTGGGGGCGCGGATACTGAAGCTTTCTTT.

This clonotype was recorded a few times. The chain links TRBV20-1 to TRBJ2-4, with 10 positions matching TRBD2. With 5 bases clipped from V and 9 bases from J, the junction kept 10 bases outside the gene matches. The germline CDR1 and CDR2 sequences are DFQATT and SNEGSKA (reference sequence). CDR3 length: 14 amino acids. CDR3 protein: CSAQIAGGGGIQYF. CDR3 in DNA: TGCAGTGCTCAAATAGCGGGAGGAGGTGGCATTCAGTACTTC.

CDR3 residues: CASSQHRTDTQYF. The CDR3 DNA follows: TGTGCCAGCAGCCAACACCGCACAGATACGCAGTATTTT. V usage is TRBV6-9 and J usage is TRBJ2-3; no firm D call. The length of the CDR3 is 13 residues. Germline V gene data show CDR1 as MNHGY and CDR2 as SVAAGI. V was shortened by 6 bases and J by 1 base, with 8 bases between the two germline ends.

This clonotype showed up just a few times. The chain employs TRBV20-1 and TRBJ2-1, with D hard to call. V lost 3 bases to trimming and J lost 2 bases, with 5 bases between them. Germline V lookup: CDR1 DFQATT, CDR2 SNEGSKA (reference sequence). This CDR3 is 12 amino acids long. CDR3 residues: CSASKAYNEQFF. In DNA form, the CDR3 reads TGCAGTGCTAGTAAAGCCTACAATGAGCAGTTCTTC.

This clonotype turned up a few times. This rearrangement joins TRBV15 to TRBJ2-5; D unresolved. The CDR3 contains 14 residues. Germline loops: CDR1 LNHNV, CDR2 YYDKDF (reference sequence). The V end was cut by 2 bases, the J end by 5 bases, with 12 bases between. As DNA, the CDR3 is TGTGCCACCAGCAGACGCCTAGGTTTGGAGACCCAGTACTTC. Protein: CATSRRLGLETQYF.

This clonotype appeared a few times. V gene TRBV7-3 combines with J gene TRBJ2-1, with TRBD2 as a possible D gene (6 bases). Germline lookup yields CDR1 SGHTA and CDR2 FQGTGA. V dropped 1 base and J dropped 3 bases, with 13 bases sitting between them. This CDR3 is 16 amino acids long. Here the CDR3 reads CASSLNSGGVYNEQFF. CDR3 in DNA: TGTGCCAGCAGCTTAAATTCCGGGGGAGTCTACAATGAGCAGTTCTTC.

This chain joins TRBV29-1 and TRBJ1-1, with D tentatively TRBD1 (6 bases). V lost 7 bases, J lost 1 base, and 19 bases lay in between. This CDR3 has 15 amino acids. Looked up from germline, CDR1 is SQVTM and CDR2 is ANQGSEA. CDR3 DNA sequence: TGCAGCGCCGATTTGGGACACCTAACGAACACTGAAGCTTTCTTT. Translating gives CSADLGHLTNTEAFF.

V usage is TRBV29-1 and J usage is TRBJ2-3; D gene unclear. Trimming cost V 5 bases and J 1 base, with 7 bases left between them. The CDR3 contains 12 residues. Germline V lookup: CDR1 SQVTM, CDR2 ANQGSEA. The CDR3 here is CSVLQGTDTQYF. CDR3 in DNA: TGCAGCGTTCTCCAGGGCACAGATACGCAGTATTTT.

This clonotype has just one count. The CDR3 region has the DNA TGTGCCATCAGTGAGACCGACAGCTATGGCTACACCTTC. Residues: CAISETDSYGYTF. The V and J genes are TRBV10-3 and TRBJ1-2; possible D gene TRBD1, 5 bases. This CDR3 contains 13 residues. With 2 bases removed from V and 4 bases from J, the gap between germline ends came to 8 bases. CDR1 is ENHRY, CDR2 SYGVKD, per germline.

In its sample, this clonotype was seen a few times. CDR3 nucleotides: TGTGCCAGCACCATAAATAGGGAGACCCAGTACTTC. Translating gives CASTINRETQYF. This chain uses TRBV11-2 with TRBJ2-5; D is unclear. Trimming left V 7 bases short and J 5 bases short, with 11 bases between. Germline-derived CDR1 and CDR2 are SGHAT and FQNNGV. The CDR3 runs 12 residues.